Below are 10 T cell receptor beta chains sequenced from a single sample in a study of T cell clonality in common variable immunodeficiency. The repertoire was sequenced with immunoSEQ multiplex PCR; TCRdb's copy has only in-frame clones and lacks some. The sample offers 40,000 or so clones and no singletons, the top ten holding approximately 3.6%. Sequencing was done on a sample of peripheral blood mononuclear cells. The source is a person between 18 and 70 years old in good health.

This clone has a count of ten or more. The CDR3 extends 3 residues past the end of the read, so its final part is completed from the germline J gene. The rearrangement joins TRBV15 to TRBJ2-3, with 12 bases fitting TRBD1. Trimming cost V 0 bases and J 6 bases; bases outside gene matches: 4. This CDR3 has 16 amino acids. Germline-derived CDR1 and CDR2 are LNHNV and YYDKDF (reference sequence). Partial CDR3 DNA: TGTGCCACCAGCAGAGATGGGACAGGGGGCTTGGATACG. Translated, it gives CATSRDGTGGLDT. The full CDR3 is CATSRDGTGGLDTQYF.

This clone was observed a handful of times. The read gets to within 3 residues of the CDR3 end, and the germline J gene fills in the rest. This chain joins TRBV5-1 and TRBJ1-4; 7 bases agree with TRBD1. Germline CDR1 is SGHRS and CDR2 is YFSETQ. The length of the CDR3 is 14 residues. The CDR3 sequence: CASRLRQGDSPLFF. The sequenced part of the CDR3 DNA is TGCGCCAGCAGGCTCAGACAGGGTGATTCACCA.

About this clone: The read gets to within 3 residues of the CDR3 end, and the germline J gene fills in the rest. The chain joins TRBV19 to TRBJ1-2; D is undetermined. Germline values: CDR1 LNHDA, CDR2 SQIVND (reference sequence). The CDR3 is made up of 18 amino acids. CDR3 bases read: TGTGCCAGTAGTCATCCGTCGAAACTAGCGGACCGCACAGATACC. Encoded protein: CASSHPSKLADRTDT. Given in full, the CDR3 is CASSHPSKLADRTDTYTF.

In this sample, this clone turned up a few times. From the germline J gene comes the end of the CDR3, since the read stops 3 residues before it. The V and J genes are TRBV20-1 and TRBJ2-7, with 11 bases that match TRBD1. Trimming removed 5 bases from V and 3 bases from J; junction bases left unmatched: 6. Germline CDR1 reads DFQATT; CDR2 reads SNEGSKA (reference sequence). The CDR3 covers 14 residues. The CDR3 region is CSARVGTGGYEQYF. The CDR3 DNA, read in part, is TGCAGTGCTCGAGTAGGGACAGGGGGCTACGAG.

This clone has more than one count but fewer than ten. Sequencing ends 3 residues short of the CDR3 end; the germline J gene provides the rest. V usage is TRBV19 and J usage is TRBJ2-5, with a tentative D call TRBD1 (6 bases). Germline loops: CDR1 LNHDA, CDR2 SQIVND (reference sequence). Trimming removed 3 bases from V and 5 bases from J, with 19 bases in between. The CDR3 runs to 16 residues. The DNA read from the CDR3 is TGTGCCAGTAGTATCAGGGTCGTGGGGGCCAGGGAGACC. Protein product: CASSIRVVGARET. The CDR3 reads in full as CASSIRVVGARETQYF.

This clone was picked up many times. The read halts 3 residues ahead of the CDR3 end, with the missing end drawn from the germline J gene. The chain carries TRBV19 and TRBJ2-4; the D gene is possibly TRBD1 (6 bases). Germline assignment: CDR1 LNHDA and CDR2 SQIVND (reference sequence). V dropped 6 bases and J dropped 5 bases, with 8 bases sitting between them. This CDR3 has 12 residues. Partial CDR3 DNA: TGTGCCAGTAGCCACAGGGAAAACATT. Translated, it gives CASSHRENI. In full, the CDR3 reads CASSHRENIQYF.

The sample holds a few counts of this clone. The CDR3 DNA, read in part, is TGTGCCAGCTCTCTCGACAGGGAACAGCCC. It specifies CASSLDREQP. The entire CDR3 sequence reads CASSLDREQPQHF. The rearrangement uses TRBV18 and TRBJ1-5, with 7 bases matching TRBD1. The read comes to an end 3 residues before the CDR3 does, leaving the germline J gene to fill in the end. V lost 6 bases, J lost 7 bases, and 6 bases stayed unmatched. Germline V gene data show CDR1 as KGHSH and CDR2 as LQKENI. The CDR3 runs 13 residues. The variable domain in full, with the rest retrieved from reference TRBV18 and TRBJ1-5, is NAGVMQNPRHLVRRRGQEARLRCSPMKGHSHVYWYRQLPEEGLKFMVYLQKENIIDESGMPKERFSAEFPKEGPSILRIQQVVRGDSAAYFCASSLDREQPQHFGDGTRLSIL.

In this sample, this clone turned up many times. Sequencing ends 3 residues short of the CDR3 end; the germline J gene provides the rest. J is TRBJ1-2 and V is TRBV14, with D unresolved. V dropped 4 bases and J dropped 7 bases, with 19 bases sitting between them. CDR3 length: 15 amino acids. Germline loops: CDR1 SGHDN, CDR2 FVKESK. The sequenced CDR3 bases are TGTGCCAGCAGCCCGGCGTCGGGGTGGTATTCTGGC. Translating gives CASSPASGWYSG. The entire CDR3 sequence reads CASSPASGWYSGYTF. Filled out from reference TRBV14 and TRBJ1-2, the complete variable domain reads EAGVTQFPSHSVIEKGQTVTLRCDPISGHDNLYWYRRVMGKEIKFLLHFVKESKQDESGMPNNRFLAERTGGTYSTLKVQPAELEDSGVYFCASSPASGWYSGYTFGSGTRLTVV.

With regard to this clone: The read terminates 3 residues ahead of where the CDR3 ends, so the germline J gene completes it. This chain links TRBV7-3 with TRBJ1-2; a possible D gene is TRBD1 (5 bases). Germline V gives CDR1 SGHTA, CDR2 FQGTGA. CDR3 length equals 14 residues. The sequenced CDR3 bases are TGTGCCAGCAGCCCGGGACTTTCGTACAATGAC. Its translation is CASSPGLSYND. The entire CDR3 sequence reads CASSPGLSYNDYTF. Complete variable domain (other parts from reference TRBV7-3 and TRBJ1-2): GAGVSQTPSNKVTEKGKYVELRCDPISGHTALYWYRQSLGQGPEFLIYFQGTGAADDSGLPNDRFFAVRPEGSVSTLKIQRTERGDSAVYLCASSPGLSYNDYTFGSGTRLTVV.

In this sample, this clone turned up many times. The read gets to within 3 residues of the CDR3 end, and the germline J gene fills in the rest. The rearrangement uses TRBV7-6 and TRBJ2-5; no clear D gene. In germline, CDR1 is SGHVS, CDR2 FNYEAQ. Trimming took off 1 base at V and 2 bases at J, with 5 bases between the two ends. The CDR3 runs to 13 residues. The DNA read from the CDR3 is TGTGCCAGCAGCTTAGGCCAGCAAGAGACC. It yields the protein CASSLGQQET. The whole CDR3 is CASSLGQQETQYF.